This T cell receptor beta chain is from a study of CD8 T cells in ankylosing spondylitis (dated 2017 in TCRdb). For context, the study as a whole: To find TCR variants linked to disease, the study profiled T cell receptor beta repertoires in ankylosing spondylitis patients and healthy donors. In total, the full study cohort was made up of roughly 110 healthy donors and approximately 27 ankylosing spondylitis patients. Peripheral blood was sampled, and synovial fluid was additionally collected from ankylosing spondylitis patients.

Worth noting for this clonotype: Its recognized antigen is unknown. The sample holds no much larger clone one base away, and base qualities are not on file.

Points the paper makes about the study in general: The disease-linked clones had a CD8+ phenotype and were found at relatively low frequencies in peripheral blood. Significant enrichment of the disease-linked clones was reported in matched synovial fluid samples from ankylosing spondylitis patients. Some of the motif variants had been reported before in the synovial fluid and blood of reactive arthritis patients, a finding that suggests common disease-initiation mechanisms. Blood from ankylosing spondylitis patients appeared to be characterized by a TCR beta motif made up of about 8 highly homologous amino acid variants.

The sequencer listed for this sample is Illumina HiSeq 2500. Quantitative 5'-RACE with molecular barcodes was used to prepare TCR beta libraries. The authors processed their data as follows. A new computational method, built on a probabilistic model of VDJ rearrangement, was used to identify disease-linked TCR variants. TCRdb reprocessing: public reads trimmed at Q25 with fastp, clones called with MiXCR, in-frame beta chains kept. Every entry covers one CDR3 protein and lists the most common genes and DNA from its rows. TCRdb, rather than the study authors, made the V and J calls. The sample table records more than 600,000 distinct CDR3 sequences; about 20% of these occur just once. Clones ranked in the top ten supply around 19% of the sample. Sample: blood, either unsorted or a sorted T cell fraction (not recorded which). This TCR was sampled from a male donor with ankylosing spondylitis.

The CDR3 is CATRPQEKDGYTF. The nucleotides read TGCGCCACCAGACCACAGGAAAAGGATGGCTACACCTTC. The chain employs TRBV5-1 and TRBJ1-2; the D gene is perhaps TRBD1, from 5 matching bases. The CDR3 covers 13 residues, taking in both the cysteine and the phenylalanine. The read is trimmed to its CDR3 DNA, 39 bases read in frame from base 1. V and J are truncated by 9 bases and 6 bases respectively, leaving an intervening sequence of 18 bases. Via the germline V gene, CDR1 is SGHRS and CDR2 YFSETQ.